The sequence of this TCR beta chain was determined in a study of T cell changes during pregnancy in multiple sclerosis. Data came from immunoSEQ multiplex PCR; TCRdb stores just in-frame clones and leaves some out. This table has 55,000 to 95,000 clones, more than 90% appearing once. The CDR3 has 16 residues. V was trimmed by 9 bases and J by 2 bases, leaving 17 bases between them. Germline V lookup: CDR1 MDHEN, CDR2 SYDVKM. The J gene is TRBJ2-6, the V gene TRBV28; D is perhaps TRBD2 (6 bases). Specimen: peripheral blood, collected in the second trimester of pregnancy. This sequence originates from a female donor in good health, enrolled as a control in a pregnancy study. This CDR3 is CASINGGGAGANVLTF. CDR3 bases: TGTGCCAGTATAAATGGGGGAGGTGCTGGGGCCAACGTCCTGACTTTC.